The T cell receptor beta chain described here comes from a study of identical twins. Looked up from germline, CDR1 is LNHDA and CDR2 is SQIVND (reference sequence). The CDR3 length is 17 residues. Trimming took off 3 bases at V and 0 bases at J, with 15 bases between the two ends. TCRdb called the 5' RACE reads again in MiXCR, with one record for every CDR3 protein. The sample has around 250,000 distinct CDR3 sequences; over 9.5% are singletons. These same records also appear under a second study, on yellow fever vaccine responses in identical twins.

The chain carries TRBV19 and TRBJ1-5, with D tentatively TRBD1 (5 bases). Material: memory (CD45RO+) T cells sorted from blood. This TCR was recovered from a young woman in good health. CDR3: CASSIFGTEISNQPQHF. In DNA, the CDR3 is TGTGCCAGTAGTATCTTCGGGACCGAGATTAGCAATCAGCCCCAGCATTTT. Full variable domain (remainder filled in from reference TRBV19 and TRBJ1-5): DGGITQSPKYLFRKEGQNVTLSCEQNLNHDAMYWYRQDPGQGLRLIYYSQIVNDFQKGDIAEGYSVSREKKESFPLTVTSAQKNPTAFYLCASSIFGTEISNQPQHFGDGTRLSIL.